This TCR beta chain is from a study of blood T cell repertoires in COVID-19. As for the study in general: The analysed material was cDNA or gDNA that came from T cells, B-cell-depleted T cells, or PBMCs.

There are 15 residues in the CDR3. V lost 1 base, J lost 1 base, and 8 bases lay in between. CDR1 LNHDA and CDR2 SQIVND come from the germline V gene (reference sequence). Sequencing used immunoSEQ multiplex PCR; TCRdb keeps in-frame clones, though not all of them. This sample has 150,000 to 200,000 clones; around 80% occur once, and the top ten carry 6.5% to 7%. Sequencing was performed on peripheral blood. The V call is TRBV19, the J call TRBJ2-4, with D tentatively TRBD1 (6 bases). The TCR originated in a human donor with acute or convalescent COVID-19. The donor label of this sample is uncertain. The CDR3 loop is CASSIVQGAKNIQYF. The CDR3 nucleotides read TGTGCCAGTAGTATAGTGCAGGGGGCCAAAAACATTCAGTACTTC.